Presented here are 3 T cell receptor beta chains from one specimen sequenced in a study of blood T cell repertoires in COVID-19. Produced via immunoSEQ multiplex PCR; TCRdb's table is partial and in-frame only. This sample yields roughly 500,000 clones, of which approximately 87% are seen a single time; 1.5% to 2% belongs to the top ten. The sequencing sample was made of PBMCs or T cells enriched from blood (not recorded which). The receptors were sampled from a woman between 40 and 55 years old who had recovered from COVID-19.

This rearrangement joins TRBV9 to TRBJ2-7; 8 bases are shared with TRBD2. CDR3 length: 16 residues. The germline V gene has CDR1 SGDLS and CDR2 YYNGEE. V shed 4 bases and J 2 bases; nucleotides not matched to a gene: 11. The CDR3 reads CASSIGLASSPYEQYF. The CDR3, as DNA: TGTGCCAGCAGCATTGGACTAGCCTCCTCCCCCTACGAGCAGTACTTC.

The chain combines TRBV7-2 with TRBJ1-6; D unresolved. This CDR3 region has 15 residues. Trimming stripped 1 base from V and 10 bases from J, with 14 bases between. The germline CDR1 and CDR2 sequences are SGHTA and FQGNSA. The DNA of the CDR3 is TGTGCCAGCAGCTTAGGTACGGGCGCGGGGTCACCCCTCCACTTT. Translation: CASSLGTGAGSPLHF.

The chain combines TRBV24-1 with TRBJ1-1; no clear D gene. This CDR3 comprises 13 residues. The V gene lost 6 bases and the J gene lost 5 bases, with 12 bases spanning the gap. CDR1 and CDR2 from the germline V gene are KGHDR and SFDVKD. The DNA of the CDR3 is TGTGCCACCAGTCCCCGAACCGGGACTGAAGCTTTCTTT. It is translated as CATSPRTGTEAFF.